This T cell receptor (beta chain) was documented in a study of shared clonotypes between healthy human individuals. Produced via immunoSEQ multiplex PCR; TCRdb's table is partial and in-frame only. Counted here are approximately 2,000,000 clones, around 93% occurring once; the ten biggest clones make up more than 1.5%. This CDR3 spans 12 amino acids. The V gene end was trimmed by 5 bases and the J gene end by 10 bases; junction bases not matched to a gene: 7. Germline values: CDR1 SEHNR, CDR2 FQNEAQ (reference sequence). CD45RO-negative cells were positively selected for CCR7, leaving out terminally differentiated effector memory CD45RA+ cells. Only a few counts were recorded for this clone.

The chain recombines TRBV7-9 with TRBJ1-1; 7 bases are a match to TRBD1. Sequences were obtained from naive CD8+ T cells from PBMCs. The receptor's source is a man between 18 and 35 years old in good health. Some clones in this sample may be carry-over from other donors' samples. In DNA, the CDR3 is TGTGCCAGCAGCCCGGACAGGAGGGGAGCTTTCTTT. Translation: CASSPDRRGAFF.